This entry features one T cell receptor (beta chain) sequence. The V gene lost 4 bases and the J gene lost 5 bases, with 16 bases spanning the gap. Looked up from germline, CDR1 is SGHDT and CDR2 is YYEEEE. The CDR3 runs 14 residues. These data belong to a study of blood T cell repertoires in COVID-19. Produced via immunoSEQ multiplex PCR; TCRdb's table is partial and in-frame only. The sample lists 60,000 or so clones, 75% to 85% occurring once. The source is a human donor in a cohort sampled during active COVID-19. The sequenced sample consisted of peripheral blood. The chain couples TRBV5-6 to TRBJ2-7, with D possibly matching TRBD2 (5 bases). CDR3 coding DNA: TGTGCCAGCAGCGCCTACACTAGTTTCGACGAGCAGTACTTC. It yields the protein CASSAYTSFDEQYF. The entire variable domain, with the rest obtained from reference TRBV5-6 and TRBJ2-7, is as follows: DAGVTQSPTHLIKTRGQQVTLRCSPKSGHDTVSWYQQALGQGPQFIFQYYEEEERQRGNFPDRFSGHQFPNYSSELNVNALLLGDSALYLCASSAYTSFDEQYFGPGTRLTVT.